What follows is one TCR beta chain and its context. This entry is derived from a study of blood T cell repertoires in COVID-19. Study in general: Samples representing acute and convalescent COVID-19 were sourced from the United States, Italy and Spain. Nucleic acid was either cDNA or gDNA, and it came from T cells, B-cell-depleted T cells, or PBMCs.

Trimming took 2 bases from V and 2 from J, leaving 9 bases between them. The CDR3 has 14 amino acids. The V gene's germline CDR1 is LGHDT and CDR2 YNNKEL (reference sequence). Original methodology: Estimation of nucleated cell counts was performed using reference gene primer amplification. Some clones are missing from TCRdb's copy, which holds only in-frame ones; the method was immunoSEQ multiplex PCR. V and J calls plus clone size are reproduced from that table; the DNA served to infer D and trimming. The data hold around 200,000 clones, with around 83% observed a single time. Sequenced sample: peripheral blood. The V call is TRBV3-1 (or the pseudogene TRBV3-2), the J call TRBJ2-5; D may be TRBD2 (6 bases). The TCR sequence derives from a man aged 50-59 years with active or convalescent COVID-19. The CDR3 reads CASSQQGLQETQYF. CDR3 nucleotides: TGTGCCAGCAGCCAACAGGGACTTCAAGAGACCCAGTACTTC.